This T cell receptor beta chain was observed in a study of CXCR3-negative and CXCR3-positive naive CD8 T cells. Study observations and caveats: Naive cells with CXCR3 showed TRB CDR3s that were more hydrophobic than those in CXCR3-negative naive cells. Across naive subsets, surface CD5 expression was comparable, and TCR strength was inferred from properties of the TRB CDR3. With CXCR3 expression partially decreased after cryopreservation, most assays relied on fresh PBMCs.

Regarding this clonotype: Its antigen is not identified.

5' RACE with UMI labels generated the TRB cDNA libraries. TCRdb reprocessed the 5' RACE reads; each CDR3 protein has one entry and no DNA is given. The ten most abundant clones cover approximately 0.51% of a sample with about 150,000 distinct CDR3 sequences. This CDR3 has 17 amino acids. Germline-derived CDR1 and CDR2 are LGHNA and YNFKEQ. The sequence came from a human donor in good health. Some clones in this sample may be carry-over from other donors' samples. Sequencing was carried out using naive CXCR3+ CD8+ T cells from blood. Subset described: CD45RO-CCR7+CD27+CD95- naive CD8+ T cells expressing CXCR3 (TNR3+). The chain carries TRBV4-2 and TRBJ2-1; the D call from TCRdb, TRBD1, cannot be confirmed without DNA. The CDR3 region is CASSQEVSRDISNEQFF.